The 25 T cell receptor beta chains reported below all come from one sample, sequenced in a study of graft-versus-host responses after intestinal transplantation. Only in-frame clones appear in the TCRdb table, and some are missing; sequencing was by immunoSEQ multiplex PCR. Among tens of thousands of clones listed, roughly 91% were seen once. For these TCRs, the target antigens are not known. The specimen comprised unstimulated CD8+ T cells sorted from spleen or lymph node cells, sampled before intestinal transplant. These receptors were obtained from a human donor who received an intestinal transplant.

A remark on this clone: The junction does not match germline at one end; this may be a read error. V is TRBV5-6 and J is TRBJ2-5, with 8 bases matching TRBD1. The CDR3 extends over 12 amino acids. From germline, CDR1 is SGHDT and CDR2 YYEEEE. DNA for the CDR3: TGTGCCAGCAGCTTGGGAACGGGACAGGACGACTTC. This sequence encodes CASSLGTGQDDF.

The chain joins TRBV15 to TRBJ2-1; D might be TRBD1 (6 bases). The ends were cut back, 5 bases at V and 8 bases at J, with 16 bases in the middle. Germline values: CDR1 LNHNV, CDR2 YYDKDF (reference sequence). The CDR3 length is 14 residues. CDR3 DNA sequence: TGTGCCACCAGCGGATCAGGGGCAGGGGATGAGCAGTTCTTC. Translation: CATSGSGAGDEQFF.

The V gene is TRBV2, the J gene TRBJ2-5; 7 nucleotides agree with TRBD2. V lost 3 bases, J lost 5 bases, and 9 bases stayed unmatched. The CDR3 covers 15 residues. Germline assignment: CDR1 SNHLY and CDR2 FYNNEI. CDR3 protein: CASSDPAGVGETQYF. The CDR3 nucleotides read TGTGCCAGCAGTGATCCGGCGGGGGTCGGGGAGACCCAGTACTTC.

The chain has TRBV5-6 and TRBJ2-7; a possible D gene is TRBD1 (6 bases). Germline CDR1 reads SGHDT; CDR2 reads YYEEEE. CDR3 length equals 13 residues. V was shortened by 3 bases and J by 3 bases, with 10 bases between the two germline ends. CDR3 loop: CASSSGTSYEQYF. The CDR3 region has the DNA TGTGCCAGCAGCTCCGGGACAAGCTACGAGCAGTACTTC.

For this clone: Other DNA sequences in this sample translate to the same CDR3. The rearrangement joins TRBV5-6 to TRBJ2-5; D is perhaps TRBD1 (5 bases). The CDR3 is 15 amino acids. The germline V gene has CDR1 SGHDT and CDR2 YYEEEE. Trimming removed 0 bases from V and 0 bases from J, with 9 bases in between. This chain's CDR3 is CASSLVGLNQETQYF. The CDR3 DNA follows: TGTGCCAGCAGCTTGGTGGGGCTAAACCAAGAGACCCAGTACTTC.

This chain joins TRBV5-6 and TRBJ1-1; tentatively, D is TRBD1 (5 bases). The ends were cut back, 4 bases at V and 3 bases at J, with 10 bases in the middle. CDR1 and CDR2 from the germline V gene are SGHDT and YYEEEE. CDR3 size: 13 residues. The CDR3 region is CASSGVGDTEAFF. CDR3 nucleotides: TGTGCCAGCAGCGGGGTAGGGGACACTGAAGCTTTCTTT.

V and J are TRBV9 and TRBJ2-3; 12 bases agree with TRBD1. In germline, CDR1 is SGDLS, CDR2 YYNGEE. With V trimmed by 3 bases and J by 4 bases, 3 bases remained unmatched. The CDR3 sequence is 15 residues long. CDR3 amino acids: CASSDGTGGADTQYF. The CDR3 bases are TGTGCCAGCAGCGATGGGACAGGGGGCGCAGATACGCAGTATTTT. Full variable domain (remainder filled in from reference TRBV9 and TRBJ2-3): DSGVTQTPKHLITATGQRVTLRCSPRSGDLSVYWYQQSLDQGLQFLIQYYNGEERAKGNILERFSAQQFPDLHSELNLSSLELGDSALYFCASSDGTGGADTQYFGPGTRLTVL.

The chain employs TRBV6-1 and TRBJ2-5; 13 nucleotides align to TRBD2. Germline V lookup: CDR1 MNHNS, CDR2 SASEGT. The CDR3 sequence is 15 residues long. V gave up 3 bases and J gave up 5 bases; unmatched junction bases: 3. The CDR3 nucleotides are TGTGCCAGCAGTGACTGGACTAGCGGGGGTGAGACCCAGTACTTC. Residues: CASSDWTSGGETQYF.

Only a few counts were recorded for this clone. The rearrangement links TRBV27 to TRBJ1-1; D is unclear. CDR1 is MNHEY, CDR2 SMNVEV, per germline (reference sequence). The CDR3 totals 12 residues. V gave up 8 bases and J gave up 2 bases, with 9 bases separating them. In DNA form, the CDR3 reads TGTGCCAGCCTATCATACAACACTGAAGCTTTCTTT. Its translation is CASLSYNTEAFF.

The rearrangement joins TRBV6-4 to TRBJ1-2; TRBD1 matches at 7 bases. The CDR3 sequence is 15 residues long. V gave up 0 bases and J gave up 8 bases; unmatched junction bases: 9. Germline CDR1 reads MRHNA; CDR2 reads SNTAGT. The CDR3 region has the DNA TGTGCCAGCAGTGACTCGATACAGGGGTTCGGGGGCTACACCTTC. This sequence encodes CASSDSIQGFGGYTF.

J is TRBJ1-5 and V is TRBV2, with 7 bases aligning to TRBD1. The CDR3 extends over 15 amino acids. Per the germline V gene, CDR1 is SNHLY and CDR2 is FYNNEI. The V gene end was trimmed by 1 base and the J gene end by 5 bases; junction bases not matched to a gene: 5. The CDR3 DNA reads as TGTGCCAGCAGTGAAGGCAGACAGGGAGATCAGCCCCAGCATTTT. Protein: CASSEGRQGDQPQHF. The variable domain in full, with the rest retrieved from reference TRBV2 and TRBJ1-5, is EPEVTQTPSHQVTQMGQEVILRCVPISNHLYFYWYRQILGQKVEFLVSFYNNEISEKSEIFDDQFSVERPDGSNFTLKIRSTKLEDSAMYFCASSEGRQGDQPQHFGDGTRLSIL.

The chain recombines TRBV6-5 with TRBJ2-1; the match to TRBD2 covers 8 bases. The trim removed 2 bases at V and 9 bases at J, leaving 12 bases unmatched. The CDR3 has 16 residues. CDR1 is MNHEY and CDR2 is SVGAGI in the germline V gene. The CDR3 DNA follows: TGTGCCAGCAGTTACCCACCGAGCGGGGGCCGGAGTGAGCAGTTCTTC. It codes for CASSYPPSGGRSEQFF.

The chain has TRBV5-6 and TRBJ2-2, with TRBD2 matching 9 bases. CDR1 and CDR2 (germline): SGHDT, YYEEEE. This CDR3 is 16 amino acids long. J gave up 2 bases and V 0 bases, and 2 bases lay outside the gene matches. CDR3 coding DNA: TGTGCCAGCAGCTTGGCACTAGCGGGTAACACCGGGGAGCTGTTTTTT. This encodes CASSLALAGNTGELFF.

This clone was counted a single time. The CDR3 bases are TGTGCCAGTAGTATGTTCGGGGTACGGGACAGGATGATGAACACTGAAGCTTTCTTT. This translates into CASSMFGVRDRMMNTEAFF. The genes are TRBV19 and TRBJ1-1, with 8 bases lining up with TRBD1. The germline V gene encodes CDR1 LNHDA and CDR2 SQIVND (reference sequence). CDR3 length: 19 amino acids. V lost 3 bases and J lost 0; bases outside the gene matches: 15.

The CDR3 reads CASQKRGDTYNEQFF. The DNA for the CDR3 is TGTGCCAGCCAGAAGCGGGGGGATACATACAATGAGCAGTTCTTC. This chain joins TRBV2 and TRBJ2-1; the match to TRBD2 covers 9 bases. The CDR3 runs to 15 residues. The J segment lost 4 bases and the V segment lost 8 bases, leaving 9 bases of the junction unmatched. Germline-derived CDR1 and CDR2 are SNHLY and FYNNEI.

The CDR3 sequence is CASSPGWQYEQYF. The CDR3 nucleotides are TGTGCCAGCAGCCCGGGGTGGCAGTACGAGCAGTACTTC. V usage is TRBV7-6 and J usage is TRBJ2-7; D possibly corresponds to TRBD2 (5 bases). Looked up from germline, CDR1 is SGHVS and CDR2 is FNYEAQ. The CDR3 is 13 residues long. V was clipped by 5 bases and J by 4 bases, with 12 bases between them.

The chain has TRBV2 and TRBJ2-1; no definite D call. The CDR3 contains 11 residues. V lost 6 bases and J lost 6, with 6 bases in between. The germline CDR1 and CDR2 sequences are SNHLY and FYNNEI. CDR3 protein: CASRAINEQFF. In DNA form, the CDR3 reads TGTGCCAGCAGAGCAATCAATGAGCAGTTCTTC.

Here the CDR3 reads CASSHYMSVNTEAFF. In nucleotides, the CDR3 is TGTGCCAGCAGCCACTATATGTCGGTGAACACTGAAGCTTTCTTT. The chain links TRBV14 to TRBJ1-1, with unresolved D. The CDR3 runs to 15 residues. Germline-derived CDR1 and CDR2 are SGHDN and FVKESK. The ends were cut back, 3 bases at V and 0 bases at J, with 11 bases in the middle.

The chain links TRBV7-9 to TRBJ1-6; D not resolved. The V and J ends lost 1 base and 6 bases respectively, with 4 bases between them. Per the germline V gene, CDR1 is SEHNR and CDR2 is FQNEAQ (reference sequence). The CDR3 consists of 13 residues. The CDR3 sequence: CASSLGLNSPLHF. The DNA of the CDR3 is TGTGCCAGCAGCTTAGGTCTTAATTCACCCCTCCACTTT.

The chain links TRBV9 to TRBJ2-5; TRBD1 agrees at 7 bases. The germline V gene encodes CDR1 SGDLS and CDR2 YYNGEE. V shed 4 bases, J shed 2 bases, and the junction held 8 bases outside the gene matches. The CDR3 runs to 15 residues. In nucleotides, the CDR3 is TGTGCCAGCAGCCCCCTACAGGGGATTCAAGAGACCCAGTACTTC. This encodes CASSPLQGIQETQYF.

This clone was observed a single time. The CDR3 DNA follows: TGTGCCAGCAGTCGCGGACAGGCCAATTGGGAGCTGTTTTTT. Amino acids: CASSRGQANWELFF. The chain links TRBV27 to TRBJ2-2; 7 positions match TRBD1. The junction had 9 bases not matched to a gene; V was cut back by 5 bases and J by 9 bases. The CDR3 contains 14 residues. Germline V gene data show CDR1 as MNHEY and CDR2 as SMNVEV (reference sequence).

The CDR3: CASGSPGTGKVHEQYF. CDR3 bases: TGTGCTAGTGGTTCGCCCGGGACAGGGAAAGTCCACGAGCAGTACTTC. The V and J genes are TRBV12-5 and TRBJ2-7, with 9 bases aligning to TRBD1. This CDR3 has 16 amino acids. The germline gives CDR1 LGHNT, CDR2 FRNRAP. The V and J ends lost 4 bases and 5 bases, in that order; junction bases with no gene match: 12.

The genes are TRBV19 and TRBJ2-3; possible D gene TRBD1, 5 bases. Germline-derived CDR1 and CDR2 are LNHDA and SQIVND (reference sequence). The CDR3 contains 17 residues. Deletions cut 0 bases from V and 6 bases from J, with 19 bases between. The CDR3 sequence: CASSIDLSSIRADTQYF. Here the CDR3 DNA reads TGTGCCAGTAGTATAGATCTATCATCCATCAGGGCGGATACGCAGTATTTT.

The chain recombines TRBV5-1 with TRBJ2-5; 8 positions match TRBD2. The CDR3 consists of 15 residues. Trimming cost V 9 bases and J 4 bases; bases outside gene matches: 14. Germline loops: CDR1 SGHRS, CDR2 YFSETQ. CDR3 loop: CANGGGGSPGETQYF. In nucleotides, the CDR3 is TGCGCCAACGGCGGCGGGGGGTCCCCTGGAGAGACCCAGTACTTC.

The J gene is TRBJ2-7, the V gene TRBV7-9; TRBD1 matches 7 bases. Germline CDR1 and CDR2: SEHNR and FQNEAQ (reference sequence). The junction had 3 bases not matched to a gene; V was cut back by 1 base and J by 0 bases. The CDR3 sequence is 15 residues long. CDR3 DNA: TGTGCCAGCAGCTTAGACAGGGGTCGCTCCTACGAGCAGTACTTC. As protein: CASSLDRGRSYEQYF.